There are many counts of the clone carrying this T cell receptor (beta chain). This entry belongs to a study of T cells in Graves' hyperthyroidism and ophthalmopathy. The CDR3 is made up of 13 amino acids. With V trimmed by 6 bases and J by 2 bases, 4 bases remained unmatched. Germline CDR1 is PRHDT and CDR2 is FYEKMQ (reference sequence). The TCR beta CDR3 regions underwent amplification using RNA transcripts as the source. HTBI primers drove first-round RT-PCR of the TCR CDR3. TCRdb independently ran MiXCR on the multiplex PCR reads; one entry per CDR3 protein. The table includes about 52,000 distinct CDR3 sequences, roughly half detected once.

The sample was blood. The source is a woman aged 45 to 65 with Graves' ophthalmopathy. V is TRBV13 and J is TRBJ2-7, with 7 bases matching TRBD2. CDR3 sequence (DNA): TGTGCCAGCAGACCTAGCGGCGCCTACGAGCAGTACTTC. Encoded protein: CASRPSGAYEQYF.